This T cell receptor beta chain was obtained from a study of immunodeficiency (dated by TCRdb to the late 2010s). In the study overall: To search for oligoclonality and VDJ recombination defects, the researchers carried out a repertoire analysis.

The research as a whole found: CD4+ T cell V-J pairing and productive entropy appeared similar between patients and controls. Based on top-100 and total clonotype frequencies, severe oligoclonality was found in patient CD8+ T cells but not in patient CD4+ T cells. In the entropy comparisons of patients against healthy controls, patients were shown as n=3 (open circles), and an effect of thymic development was suggested only as a possibility.

On this clone itself: Which antigen it targets is not known. It has no much larger one-base neighbor in the sample; base qualities were not kept.

CDR1 and CDR2, looked up from the germline V gene, are SGDLS and YYNGEE. Including the terminal cysteine and phenylalanine, the CDR3 comprises 15 residues. Only the CDR3 region is kept as DNA, spanning 45 bases read in frame from base 1. Relative to germline, V is 0 bases shorter and J is 7 bases shorter, with 14 bases between their ends. Genomic DNA was extracted using the QIAamp DNA Blood Mini Kit and was submitted for immunoSEQ repertoire analysis. A standard quantity of genomic DNA template was used for amplification of CDR3 regions by multiplex PCR. The PCR products underwent sequencing on an Illumina platform. The paper's processing steps were these. Alignment of sequences was done against a reference, and the V, D and J gene definitions came from IMGT. To get rid of PCR and sequencing errors, closely related sequences were merged using a nearest-neighbor clustering algorithm. V, D and J usage was analyzed in productive unique and total sequences using ImmunoSEQ Analyzer tools and R version 3.6.1. The table was pulled from immuneACCESS by TCRdb, which kept in-frame rearrangements only. Such tables lose some clones; where checked, under half of the loss comes from unresolved V genes, and the rest has no known cause. V, J and clone size are those of that table, while D and trimming were read from the DNA. This sample has about 840 clones in its table, and 85% to 95% of those were observed once. The top ten hold under 2.5% of the sample.

Before TCR sequencing, CD3+CD4+ T cells were sorted out of fresh PBMCs. This receptor chain uses TRBV9 and TRBJ2-1; matching of 6 bases hints at TRBD2 as the D gene. The sequenced sample consisted of CD4+ T cells from blood. This receptor was obtained from a human donor in good health. CDR3 reads: CASSVVGGPPNEQFF. Here is the DNA: TGTGCCAGCAGCGTAGTTGGAGGGCCACCTAATGAGCAGTTCTTC.